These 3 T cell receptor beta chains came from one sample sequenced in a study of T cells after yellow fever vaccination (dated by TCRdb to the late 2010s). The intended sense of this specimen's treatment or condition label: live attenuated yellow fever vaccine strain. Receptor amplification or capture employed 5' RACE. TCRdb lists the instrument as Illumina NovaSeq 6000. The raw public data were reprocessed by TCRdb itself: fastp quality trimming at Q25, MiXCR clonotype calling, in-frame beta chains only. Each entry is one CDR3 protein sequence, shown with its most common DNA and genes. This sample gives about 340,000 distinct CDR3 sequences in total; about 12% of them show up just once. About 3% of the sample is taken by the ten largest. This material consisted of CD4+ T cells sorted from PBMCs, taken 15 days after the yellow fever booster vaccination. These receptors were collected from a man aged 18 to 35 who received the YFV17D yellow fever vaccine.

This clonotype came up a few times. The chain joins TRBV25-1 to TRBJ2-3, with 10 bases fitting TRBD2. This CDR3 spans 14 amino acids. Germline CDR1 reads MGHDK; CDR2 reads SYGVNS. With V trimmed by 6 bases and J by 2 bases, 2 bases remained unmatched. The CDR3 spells CASRLAGATDTQYF. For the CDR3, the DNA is TGTGCCAGCAGGCTAGCGGGGGCCACAGATACGCAGTATTTT.

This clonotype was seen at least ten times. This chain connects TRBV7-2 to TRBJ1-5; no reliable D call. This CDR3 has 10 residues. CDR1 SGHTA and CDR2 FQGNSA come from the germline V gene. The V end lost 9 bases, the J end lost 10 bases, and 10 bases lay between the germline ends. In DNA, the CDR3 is TGTGCCAGTGGGCCTCCTCCCCAGCATTTT. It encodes CASGPPPQHF.

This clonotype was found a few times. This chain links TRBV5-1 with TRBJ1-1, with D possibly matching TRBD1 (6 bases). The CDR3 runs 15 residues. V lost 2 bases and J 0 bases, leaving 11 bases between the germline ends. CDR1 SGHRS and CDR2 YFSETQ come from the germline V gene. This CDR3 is CASSLRQGMNTEAFF. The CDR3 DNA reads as TGCGCCAGCAGCTTACGGCAGGGGATGAACACTGAAGCTTTCTTT.